This T cell receptor beta chain emerged from a study of control samples from healthy donors and cancer patients (dated by TCRdb to between 2020 and 2021). Libraries were constructed by the immunoSEQ multiplex PCR assay. TCRdb limited this immuneACCESS table to in-frame rearrangements with V and J called. A share of clones is missing; checked studies link under half to unresolved V genes, and the rest is unexplained. The sample has 150,000 to 200,000 clones on record, over 85% of them singletons. The top ten clonotypes cover roughly 1.3% of the sample. Concerning this clone itself: Its binding antigen is unknown. Per-base quality was not reported, and no clone a single base away is much larger than it.

Trimming leaves V shorter by 5 bases and J shorter by 7 bases, with the junction holding 4 bases beyond the gene matches. The CDR3 runs 15 amino acids, cysteine and phenylalanine included. Only the CDR3 DNA is retained, 45 bases long and in frame from the first base. From a lookup of the germline V gene (reference sequence), CDR1 and CDR2 are MNHEY and SMNVEV. The receptor's source is a man between 25 and 39 years old in good health. The rearranged chain carries TRBV27 and TRBJ1-6; TRBD1 fits 11 bases in the junction. Material: blood. CDR3 reads: CASSRTGGWNSPLHF. The bases read TGTGCCAGCAGTCGGACAGGGGGCTGGAATTCACCCCTCCACTTT.